What follows is one T cell receptor (beta chain) and its context. The antigen remains unidentified. Germline-derived CDR1 and CDR2 are SGHAT and FQDESV (reference sequence). The CDR3 totals 15 residues. Trimming took 3 bases from V and 5 from J, leaving 16 bases between them. This sample was taken from a study of cytomegalovirus exposure and HLA in healthy donors. Study-wide points: An Asian-associated ancestry cluster reportedly showed fewer N-insertions than the roughly 670-donor mean in a later analysis.

Primers included in the PCR were 60 Vbeta and 13 Jbeta primers. Clones were read by immunoSEQ multiplex PCR, and TCRdb kept only the in-frame ones, dropping some. The table shows under 200,000 clones, with more than 70% occurring only once. This clonotype was obtained from a middle-aged woman in good health and CMV-seropositive. The V and J genes are TRBV11-1 and TRBJ2-5; weak D call: TRBD1 (6 bases). Sequenced material: PBMCs. The CDR3 coding sequence is TGTGCCAGCAGCTTGGACAGCCCCGGCGGGGAGACCCAGTACTTC. It yields the protein CASSLDSPGGETQYF.